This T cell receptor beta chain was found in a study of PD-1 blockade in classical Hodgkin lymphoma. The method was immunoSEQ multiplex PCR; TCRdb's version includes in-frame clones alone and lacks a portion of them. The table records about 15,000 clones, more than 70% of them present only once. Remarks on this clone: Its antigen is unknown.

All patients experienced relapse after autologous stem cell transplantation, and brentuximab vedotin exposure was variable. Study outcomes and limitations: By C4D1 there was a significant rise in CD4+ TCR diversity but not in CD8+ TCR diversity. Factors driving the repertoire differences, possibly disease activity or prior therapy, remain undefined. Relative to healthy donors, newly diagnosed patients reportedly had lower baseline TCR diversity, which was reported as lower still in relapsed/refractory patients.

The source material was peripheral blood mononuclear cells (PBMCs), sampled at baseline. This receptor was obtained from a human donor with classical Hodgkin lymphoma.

The CDR3 region has the DNA TGCAGCGTTACACACACCCAGACCACTGAAGCTTTCTTT. It is translated as CSVTHTQTTEAFF. This chain links TRBV29-1 with TRBJ1-1; D is ambiguous. This CDR3 is built from 13 residues. Germline CDR1 SQVTM, CDR2 ANQGSEA. Trimming left V 5 bases short and J 4 bases short, with 14 bases between.